Listed here is a single TCR beta chain. The antigen remains unidentified. In preparing the TRB cDNA libraries, 5' RACE with UMI labels was used. TCRdb reprocessed the 5' RACE reads; each CDR3 protein has one entry and no DNA is given. This sample's clone table lists approximately 100,000 distinct CDR3 sequences. This sample is part of a study of CXCR3-negative and CXCR3-positive naive CD8 T cells. The V gene's germline CDR1 is MDHEN and CDR2 SYDVKM. The CDR3 runs to 15 residues. General study findings and limits: Naive cells that were CXCR3-positive had more hydrophobic TRB CDR3s (compared with CXCR3-negative naive cells). Comparably high diversity marked both naive subsets, whereas memory CD8+ cells had much lower diversity. Both naive subsets carried similar amounts of surface CD5, so TCR strength was inferred from TRB CDR3 properties. Naive CXCR3-negative and CXCR3-positive cells had similar TRBV-TRBJ usage; memory differed.

Specimen: naive CXCR3+ CD8+ T cells from blood. Subset denoted: CD45RO-CCR7+CD27+CD95- naive CD8+ T cells expressing CXCR3 (TNR3+). The receptor comes from a human donor in good health. Some clones in this sample may be carry-over from other donors' samples. The V gene is TRBV28, the J gene TRBJ2-1; TCRdb reports TRBD1, a call that lacks DNA to check it against. The CDR3 protein is CASSSRPGGWDEQFF.